These T cell receptor beta chains were read from a single sample in a study of T cell changes during pregnancy in multiple sclerosis. The assay was immunoSEQ multiplex PCR, and TCRdb's table has in-frame clones only and misses some. The repertoire holds more than 70,000 clones, with around 93% as singletons. The sample here was peripheral blood, taken in the second trimester of pregnancy. These receptor sequences come from a female donor with multiple sclerosis, enrolled in a pregnancy study. The CDR3 runs from the conserved cysteine through the conserved F or W. The D gene is left open where the match is weak. The listing skips clone size in some rows; elsewhere it reads once, few, many or a size class.

size	V	D	J	CDR3	DNA
NA	TRBV6-1	TRBD1	TRBJ2-5	CASSELGRGPKTQYF	TGTGCCAGCAGTGAACTGGGCAGGGGGCCGAAGACCCAGTACTTC
once	TRBV7-8	TRBD1	TRBJ2-2	CASSSWDRAGRELFF	TGTGCCAGCAGCTCGTGGGACAGGGCCGGCCGGGAGCTGTTTTTT
NA	TRBV11-2	TRBD2	TRBJ2-3	CASSDGGVSTDTQYF	TGTGCCAGCAGCGACGGGGGGGTAAGCACAGATACGCAGTATTTT
NA	TRBV19	TRBD1	TRBJ2-7	CASSLAPSTGRSYEQYF	TGTGCCAGTAGTCTCGCCCCCTCGACAGGGAGATCCTACGAGCAGTACTTC
few	TRBV19	NA	TRBJ1-2	CASSMVENYGYTF	TGTGCCAGTAGTATGGTAGAGAACTATGGCTACACCTTC
NA	TRBV11-2	NA	TRBJ1-1	CASSLVAGANTEAFF	TGTGCCAGCAGCTTAGTGGCAGGGGCGAACACTGAAGCTTTCTTT
NA	TRBV15	TRBD1	TRBJ1-4	CATSAGQIFNEKLFF	TGTGCCACCAGCGCGGGACAGATCTTTAATGAAAAACTGTTTTTT
once	TRBV10-2	NA	TRBJ2-1	CASSDGLAFESEEQFF	TGCGCCAGCAGTGATGGGCTAGCTTTTGAATCGGAAGAGCAGTTCTTC
once	TRBV9	TRBD1	TRBJ2-7	CASSVGDSSYEQYF	TGTGCCAGCAGCGTAGGGGACAGCTCCTACGAGCAGTACTTC
NA	TRBV2	NA	TRBJ2-7	CASNGAFAYEQYF	TGTGCCAGCAATGGGGCTTTTGCCTACGAGCAGTACTTC
NA	TRBV5-6	NA	TRBJ1-1	CASSFYDEENTEAFF	TGTGCCAGCAGCTTCTATGACGAGGAGAACACTGAAGCTTTCTTT
NA	TRBV7-7	TRBD1	TRBJ1-4	CASSRAPGQINEKLFF	TGTGCTAGCAGCCGAGCCCCGGGACAGATTAATGAAAAACTGTTTTTT
NA	TRBV6-1	NA	TRBJ1-5	CASSELGRAPQHF	TGTGCCAGCAGTGAACTGGGCAGAGCGCCCCAGCATTTT
NA	TRBV6-1	NA	TRBJ1-1	CASSAGHRNTEAFF	TGTGCCAGCAGTGCGGGACACAGGAACACTGAAGCTTTCTTT
NA	TRBV25-1	NA	TRBJ2-2	CASSEPPGQGYTGELFF	TGTGCCAGCAGCGAGCCCCCCGGGCAGGGCTACACCGGGGAGCTGTTTTTT
NA	TRBV6-1	NA	TRBJ1-5	CASLHYYSNQPQHF	TGTGCCAGCTTACACTATTATAGCAATCAGCCCCAGCATTTT
NA	TRBV9	NA	TRBJ2-1	CASSVGAGGYNEQFF	TGTGCCAGCAGCGTAGGAGCGGGCGGATACAATGAGCAGTTCTTC
NA	TRBV7-8	NA	TRBJ1-2	CASSLGGYLYGYTF	TGTGCCAGCAGCTTAGGGGGCTATCTCTATGGCTACACCTTC
NA	TRBV4-1	TRBD1	TRBJ2-5	CASSHHPTGIGETQYF	TGCGCCAGCAGCCATCATCCGACAGGGATTGGGGAGACCCAGTACTTC
NA	TRBV6-1	TRBD1	TRBJ1-2	CASNSPGQARYGYTF	TGTGCCAGCAATAGCCCCGGACAGGCCCGATATGGCTACACCTTC
NA	TRBV7-8	TRBD1	TRBJ2-7	CASSPSGTGTYEQYF	TGTGCCAGCAGCCCTTCGGGGACAGGGACCTACGAGCAGTACTTC
NA	TRBV2	NA	TRBJ2-3	CASSPDITDTQYF	TGTGCCAGCAGCCCGGACATCACAGATACGCAGTATTTT
NA	TRBV7-8	TRBD2	TRBJ2-1	CASSKREGLDEQFF	TGTGCCAGCAGCAAGCGGGAGGGCCTCGATGAGCAGTTCTTC
few	TRBV5-1	NA	TRBJ1-2	CASSFTQAYGYTF	TGCGCCAGCAGCTTCACACAGGCCTATGGCTACACCTTC
NA	TRBV7-9	TRBD1	TRBJ1-1	CASSGTGGKNTEAFF	TGTGCCAGCAGCGGAACAGGGGGCAAGAACACTGAAGCTTTCTTT
NA	TRBV2	NA	TRBJ1-1	CASSEEGGNTEAFF	TGTGCCAGCAGTGAGGAGGGAGGGAACACTGAAGCTTTCTTT
NA	TRBV27	NA	TRBJ2-7	CASGGIYEQYF	TGTGCCAGCGGCGGCATTTACGAGCAGTACTTC
once	TRBV1	NA	TRBJ2-3	CTSSQGRGCTDTQYF	TGCACCAGCAGCCAAGGAAGGGGCTGCACAGATACGCAGTATTTT
NA	TRBV29-1	NA	TRBJ2-1	CSGHRGNEQFF	TGCAGCGGGCACCGGGGCAATGAGCAGTTCTTC
NA	TRBV9	NA	TRBJ1-4	CASSVDYFNEKLFF	TGTGCCAGCAGCGTAGATTACTTTAATGAAAAACTGTTTTTT
NA	TRBV7-6	NA	TRBJ2-1	CASSGRLPLGEQFF	TGTGCCAGCAGCGGCAGACTTCCCCTAGGAGAGCAGTTCTTC
NA	TRBV5-4	TRBD1	TRBJ2-5	CASSQGVRETQYF	TGTGCCAGCAGCCAGGGGGTGAGGGAGACCCAGTACTTC
NA	TRBV7-2	NA	TRBJ2-1	CASTTDHRVYNEQFF	TGTGCCAGCACCACTGACCACAGGGTGTACAATGAGCAGTTCTTC
NA	TRBV5-1	TRBD2	TRBJ2-7	CASSFKRGATPYEQYF	TGCGCCAGCAGCTTTAAGCGGGGGGCCACCCCCTACGAGCAGTACTTC
NA	TRBV19	NA	TRBJ1-6	CASTGEEDNSPLHF	TGTGCCAGTACGGGGGAGGAAGATAATTCACCCCTCCACTTT
NA	TRBV4-1	TRBD2	TRBJ2-5	CASSKGLAGAETQYF	TGCGCCAGCAGCAAGGGGCTAGCGGGGGCAGAGACCCAGTACTTC
NA	TRBV7-7	TRBD1	TRBJ2-3	CASSPATGTGGPDTQYF	TGTGCTAGCAGTCCCGCCACCGGGACAGGGGGCCCAGATACGCAGTATTTT
NA	TRBV19	NA	TRBJ1-5	CASSITRQPQHF	TGTGCCAGTAGTATAACGCGTCAGCCCCAGCATTTT
NA	TRBV2	NA	TRBJ2-7	CASSDPTGSSYEQYF	TGTGCCAGCAGTGACCCGACTGGCAGCTCCTACGAGCAGTACTTC
NA	TRBV7-9	NA	TRBJ2-1	CASSRHGSGKDNEQFF	TGTGCCAGCAGCCGACACGGGAGTGGCAAAGACAATGAGCAGTTCTTC
once	TRBV6-5	NA	TRBJ2-1	CASRSYPVQDEQFF	TGTGCCAGCAGATCTTACCCGGTTCAAGATGAGCAGTTCTTC
NA	TRBV5-1	NA	TRBJ2-1	CASSFGSIYNEQFF	TGCGCCAGCAGCTTCGGTTCGATTTACAATGAGCAGTTCTTC
once	TRBV30	NA	TRBJ1-1	CAWSATDSGNTEAFF	TGTGCCTGGAGTGCGACGGACAGTGGGAACACTGAAGCTTTCTTT
NA	TRBV9	NA	TRBJ2-7	CASSASGWEYEQYF	TGTGCCAGCAGCGCGTCGGGGTGGGAATACGAGCAGTACTTC
NA	TRBV6-6	NA	TRBJ2-1	CASTGTSNNEQFF	TGTGCCAGCACTGGGACTTCGAACAATGAGCAGTTCTTC
NA	TRBV19	NA	TRBJ1-6	CASSQSGIPNSPLHF	TGTGCCAGTAGTCAATCCGGGATACCGAATTCACCCCTCCACTTT
NA	TRBV25-1	NA	TRBJ1-1	CASSPGGTEAFF	TGTGCCAGCAGTCCCGGGGGGACTGAAGCTTTCTTT
once	TRBV18	NA	TRBJ2-5	CASSPLNGVQETQYF	TGTGCCAGCTCACCATTGAACGGAGTTCAAGAGACCCAGTACTTC
NA	TRBV7-9	NA	TRBJ1-3	CASSWQGNTIYF	TGTGCCAGCAGCTGGCAGGGAAACACCATATATTTT